This TCR beta chain was sequenced in a study of T cells in Graves' hyperthyroidism and ophthalmopathy. Looking at the study overall: Specimen type is peripheral blood, collected at initial diagnosis prior to any treatment.

This clonotype showed up many times. The PBMCs studied were ones that came from 8.5 to 10 ml fresh peripheral blood. The CDR3 extends over 13 amino acids. Germline lookup yields CDR1 GTSNPN and CDR2 SVGIG (reference sequence). Deletions cut 2 bases from V and 5 bases from J, with 12 bases between. Amplification targeted TCR beta CDR3 regions from RNA transcripts. First-round RT-PCR of the TCR CDR3 relied on the HTBI primer set. TCRdb independently ran MiXCR on the multiplex PCR reads; one entry per CDR3 protein. The profile shows about 600,000 distinct CDR3 sequences, over 12% of them singletons. The receptor comes from a woman aged 18-30 years with Graves' ophthalmopathy. The chain is built from TRBV30 and TRBJ1-1; D is unresolved. The specimen was blood. DNA for the CDR3: TGTGCCTGGAGTCGCGCCATCCTAACTGAAGCTTTCTTT. Translating it yields CAWSRAILTEAFF.